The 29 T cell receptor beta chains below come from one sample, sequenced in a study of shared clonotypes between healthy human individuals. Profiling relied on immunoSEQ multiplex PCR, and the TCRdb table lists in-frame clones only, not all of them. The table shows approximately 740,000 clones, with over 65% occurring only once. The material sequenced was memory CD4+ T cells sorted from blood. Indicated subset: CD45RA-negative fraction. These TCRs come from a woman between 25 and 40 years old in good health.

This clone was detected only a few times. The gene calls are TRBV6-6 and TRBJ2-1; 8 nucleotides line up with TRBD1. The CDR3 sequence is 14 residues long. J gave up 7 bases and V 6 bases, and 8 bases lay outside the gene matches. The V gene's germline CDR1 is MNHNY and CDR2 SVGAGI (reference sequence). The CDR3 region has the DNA TGTGCCAGCAGCCAAAGGACAGGGAATAATGAGCAGTTCTTC. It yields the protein CASSQRTGNNEQFF.

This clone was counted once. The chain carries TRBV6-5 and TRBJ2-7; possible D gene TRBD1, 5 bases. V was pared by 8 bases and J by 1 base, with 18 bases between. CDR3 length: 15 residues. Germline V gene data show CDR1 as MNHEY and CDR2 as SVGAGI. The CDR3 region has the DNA TGTGCCAGCCGATACCTCATGGGGCCTTCCTACGAGCAGTACTTC. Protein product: CASRYLMGPSYEQYF.

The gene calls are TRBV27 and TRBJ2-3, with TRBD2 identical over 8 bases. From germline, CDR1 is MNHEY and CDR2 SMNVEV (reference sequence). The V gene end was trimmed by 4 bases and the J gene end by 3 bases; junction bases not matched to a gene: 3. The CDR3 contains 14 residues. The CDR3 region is CASSSSGRTDTQYF. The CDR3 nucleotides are TGTGCCAGCAGTTCGAGCGGGAGAACAGATACGCAGTATTTT.

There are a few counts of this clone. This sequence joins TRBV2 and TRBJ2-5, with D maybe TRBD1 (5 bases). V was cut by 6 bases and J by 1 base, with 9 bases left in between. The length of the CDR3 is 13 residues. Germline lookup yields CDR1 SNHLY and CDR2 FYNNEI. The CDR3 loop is CASRGHRQETQYF. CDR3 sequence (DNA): TGTGCCAGCAGGGGGCACCGCCAAGAGACCCAGTACTTC.

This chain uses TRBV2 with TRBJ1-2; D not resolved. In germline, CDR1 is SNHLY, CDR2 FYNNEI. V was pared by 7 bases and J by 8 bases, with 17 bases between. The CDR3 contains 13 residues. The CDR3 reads CASKVAATGGYTF. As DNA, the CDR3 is TGTGCCAGCAAGGTGGCGGCCACGGGGGGCTACACCTTC.

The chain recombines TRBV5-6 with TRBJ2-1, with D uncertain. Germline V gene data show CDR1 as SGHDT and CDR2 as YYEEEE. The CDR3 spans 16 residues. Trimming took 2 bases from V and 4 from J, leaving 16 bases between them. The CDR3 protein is CASSFWIRSFYNEQFF. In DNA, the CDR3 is TGTGCCAGCAGCTTTTGGATCCGATCGTTTTACAATGAGCAGTTCTTC.

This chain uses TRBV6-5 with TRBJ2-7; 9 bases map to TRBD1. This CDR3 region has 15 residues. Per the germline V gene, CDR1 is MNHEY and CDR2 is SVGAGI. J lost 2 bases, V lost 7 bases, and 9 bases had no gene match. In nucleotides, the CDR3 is TGTGCCAGCACCATCGACAGGGGGTCGACCTACGAGCAGTACTTC. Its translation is CASTIDRGSTYEQYF.

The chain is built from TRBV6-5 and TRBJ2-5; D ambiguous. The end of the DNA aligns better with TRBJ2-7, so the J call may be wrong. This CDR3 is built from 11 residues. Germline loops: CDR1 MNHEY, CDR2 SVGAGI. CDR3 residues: CASSYVYEQYF. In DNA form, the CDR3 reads TGTGCCAGCAGTTACGTCTACGAGCAGTACTTC.

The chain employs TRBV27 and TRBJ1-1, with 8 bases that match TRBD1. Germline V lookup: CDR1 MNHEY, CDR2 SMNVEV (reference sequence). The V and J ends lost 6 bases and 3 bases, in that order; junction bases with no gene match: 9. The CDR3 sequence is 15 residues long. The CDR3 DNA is TGTGCCAGCAGGATCCTGGACAGGGAGGACACTGAAGCTTTCTTT. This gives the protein CASRILDREDTEAFF.

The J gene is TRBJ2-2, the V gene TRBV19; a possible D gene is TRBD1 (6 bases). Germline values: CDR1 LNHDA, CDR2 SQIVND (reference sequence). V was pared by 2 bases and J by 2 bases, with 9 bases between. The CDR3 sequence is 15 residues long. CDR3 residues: CASSITGINTGELFF. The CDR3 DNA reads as TGTGCCAGTAGTATAACAGGGATCAACACCGGGGAGCTGTTTTTT.

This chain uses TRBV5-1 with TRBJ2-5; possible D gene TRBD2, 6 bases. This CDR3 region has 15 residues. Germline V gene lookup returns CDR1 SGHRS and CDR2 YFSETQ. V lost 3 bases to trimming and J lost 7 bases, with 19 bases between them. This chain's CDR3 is CASSWASAPTVTQYF. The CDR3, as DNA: TGCGCCAGCAGCTGGGCTAGCGCCCCGACCGTGACCCAGTACTTC.

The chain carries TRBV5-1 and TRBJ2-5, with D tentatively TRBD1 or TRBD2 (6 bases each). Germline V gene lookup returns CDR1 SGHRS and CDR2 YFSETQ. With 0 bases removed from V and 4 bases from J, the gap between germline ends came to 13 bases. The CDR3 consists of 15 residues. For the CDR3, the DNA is TGCGCCAGCAGCTTGGCGCCGGGGGCCGTAGAGACCCAGTACTTC. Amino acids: CASSLAPGAVETQYF.

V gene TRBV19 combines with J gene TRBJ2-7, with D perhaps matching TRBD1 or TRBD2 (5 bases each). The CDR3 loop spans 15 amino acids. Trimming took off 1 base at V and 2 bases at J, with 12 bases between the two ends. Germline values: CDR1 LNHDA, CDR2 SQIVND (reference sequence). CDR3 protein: CASSIGDPIAYEQYF. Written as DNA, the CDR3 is TGTGCCAGTAGTATAGGGGACCCCATCGCCTACGAGCAGTACTTC.

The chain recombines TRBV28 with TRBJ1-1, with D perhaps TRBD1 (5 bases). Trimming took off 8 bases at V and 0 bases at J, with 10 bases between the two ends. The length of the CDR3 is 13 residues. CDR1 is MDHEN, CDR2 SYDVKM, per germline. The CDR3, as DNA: TGTGCCAGCTGGGGACTCTTGAACACTGAAGCTTTCTTT. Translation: CASWGLLNTEAFF.

CDR3 sequence: CASSQVVAGETQYF. The CDR3 coding sequence is TGCGCCAGCAGCCAAGTCGTAGCGGGAGAGACCCAGTACTTC. This chain uses TRBV4-1 with TRBJ2-5, with TRBD2 identical over 7 bases. CDR3 length equals 14 residues. Germline loops: CDR1 MGHRA, CDR2 YSYEKL. V was pared by 1 base and J by 4 bases, with 3 bases of the junction left unmatched.

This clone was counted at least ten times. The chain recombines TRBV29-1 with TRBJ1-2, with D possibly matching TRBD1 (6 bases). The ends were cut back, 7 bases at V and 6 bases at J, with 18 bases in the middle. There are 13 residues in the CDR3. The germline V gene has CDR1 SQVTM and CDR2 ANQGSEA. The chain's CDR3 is CSASQGSSHGYTF. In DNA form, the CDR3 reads TGCAGCGCTTCACAGGGTTCTTCCCATGGCTACACCTTC.

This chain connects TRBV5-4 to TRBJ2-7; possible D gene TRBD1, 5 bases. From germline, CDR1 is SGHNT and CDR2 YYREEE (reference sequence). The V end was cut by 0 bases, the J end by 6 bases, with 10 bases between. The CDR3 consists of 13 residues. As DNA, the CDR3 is TGTGCCAGCAGCTTGGCCCGACAGCGCGAGCAGTACTTC. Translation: CASSLARQREQYF.

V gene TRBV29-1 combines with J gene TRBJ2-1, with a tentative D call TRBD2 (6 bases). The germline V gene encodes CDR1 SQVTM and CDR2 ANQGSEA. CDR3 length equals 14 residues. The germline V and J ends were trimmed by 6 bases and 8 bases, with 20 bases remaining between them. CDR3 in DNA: TGCAGCGTGGACCGGGACTGGGGTCCGGATGAGCAGTTCTTC. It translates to CSVDRDWGPDEQFF.

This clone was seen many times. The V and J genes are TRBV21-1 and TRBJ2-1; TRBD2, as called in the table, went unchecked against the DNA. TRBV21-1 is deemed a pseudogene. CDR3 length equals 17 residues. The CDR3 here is CASWPRTGTSGINEQFF. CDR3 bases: TGTGCCAGCTGGCCGCGGACCGGGACTAGCGGAATCAATGAGCAGTTCTTC.

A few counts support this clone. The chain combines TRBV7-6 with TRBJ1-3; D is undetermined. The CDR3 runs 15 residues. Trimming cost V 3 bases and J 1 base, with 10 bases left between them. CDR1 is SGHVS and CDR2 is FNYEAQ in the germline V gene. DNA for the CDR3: TGTGCCAGCAGCTTCGGTGGCCGGTCTGGAAACACCATATATTTT. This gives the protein CASSFGGRSGNTIYF.

The CDR3 protein is CASSLSRVAGFDTQYF. CDR3 in DNA: TGTGCCAGCAGTTTATCTCGGGTAGCGGGATTTGATACGCAGTATTTT. The gene calls are TRBV27 and TRBJ2-3, with 8 positions matching TRBD2. V was clipped by 0 bases and J by 6 bases; unmatched bases: 8. The CDR3 loop spans 16 amino acids. The germline V gene encodes CDR1 MNHEY and CDR2 SMNVEV (reference sequence).

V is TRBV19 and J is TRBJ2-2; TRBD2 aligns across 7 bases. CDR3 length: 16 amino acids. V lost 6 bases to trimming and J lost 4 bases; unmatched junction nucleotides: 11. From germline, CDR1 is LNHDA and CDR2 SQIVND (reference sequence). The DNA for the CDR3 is TGTGCCAGTAGCAGGGAGAACGGGGAGGGCACCGGGGAGCTGTTTTTT. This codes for CASSRENGEGTGELFF.

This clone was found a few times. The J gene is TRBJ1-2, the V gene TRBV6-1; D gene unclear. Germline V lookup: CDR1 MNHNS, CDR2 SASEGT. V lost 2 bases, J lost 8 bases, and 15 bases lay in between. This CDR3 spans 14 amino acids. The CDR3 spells CASSESMGSVGYTF. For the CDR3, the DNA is TGTGCCAGCAGTGAATCGATGGGAAGTGTCGGCTACACCTTC.

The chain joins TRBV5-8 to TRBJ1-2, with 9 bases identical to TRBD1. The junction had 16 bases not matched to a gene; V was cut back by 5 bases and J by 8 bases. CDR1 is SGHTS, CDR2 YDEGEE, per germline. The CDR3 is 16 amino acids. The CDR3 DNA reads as TGTGCCAGCAGTTATGGGACAGGGTTTTCTCTCGGCGGCTACACCTTC. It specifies CASSYGTGFSLGGYTF.

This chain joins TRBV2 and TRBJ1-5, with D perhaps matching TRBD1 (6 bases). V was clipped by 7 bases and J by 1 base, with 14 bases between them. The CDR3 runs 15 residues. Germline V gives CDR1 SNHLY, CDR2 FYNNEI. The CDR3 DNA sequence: TGTGCCAGCAATTCCGGGGGCTTGAGCAATCAGCCCCAGCATTTT. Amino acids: CASNSGGLSNQPQHF. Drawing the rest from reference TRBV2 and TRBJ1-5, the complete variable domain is EPEVTQTPSHQVTQMGQEVILRCVPISNHLYFYWYRQILGQKVEFLVSFYNNEISEKSEIFDDQFSVERPDGSNFTLKIRSTKLEDSAMYFCASNSGGLSNQPQHFGDGTRLSIL.

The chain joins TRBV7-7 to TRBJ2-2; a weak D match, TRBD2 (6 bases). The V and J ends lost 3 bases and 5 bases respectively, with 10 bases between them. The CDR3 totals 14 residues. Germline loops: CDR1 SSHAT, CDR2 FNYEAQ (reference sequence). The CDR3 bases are TGTGCCAGCAGCTTGTCGGGAGTTACCGGGGAGCTGTTTTTT. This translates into CASSLSGVTGELFF.

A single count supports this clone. The CDR3 spells CASSQSPDRPGSGNTIYF. The CDR3 DNA is TGCGCCAGCAGCCAAAGTCCGGACAGGCCGGGCTCTGGAAACACCATATATTTT. The chain carries TRBV4-1 and TRBJ1-3; 7 positions match TRBD1. J was trimmed by 0 bases and V by 2 bases; bases with no gene match: 10. This CDR3 has 18 amino acids. Germline CDR1 is MGHRA and CDR2 is YSYEKL.

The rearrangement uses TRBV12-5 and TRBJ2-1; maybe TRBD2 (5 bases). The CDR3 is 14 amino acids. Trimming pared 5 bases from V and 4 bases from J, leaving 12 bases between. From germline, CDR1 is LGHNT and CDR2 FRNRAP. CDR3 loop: CASGLDYVYNEQFF. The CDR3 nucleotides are TGTGCTAGTGGTCTTGACTACGTTTACAATGAGCAGTTCTTC.

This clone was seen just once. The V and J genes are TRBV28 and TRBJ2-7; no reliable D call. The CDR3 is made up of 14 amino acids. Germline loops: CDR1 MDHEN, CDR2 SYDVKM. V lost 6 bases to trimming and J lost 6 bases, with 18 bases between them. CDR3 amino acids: CASSYIGSRSEQYF. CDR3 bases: TGTGCCAGCAGCTACATTGGGTCCAGAAGCGAGCAGTACTTC.